What follows is one T cell receptor beta chain and its context. Germline V gene data show CDR1 as SEHNR and CDR2 as FQNEAQ (reference sequence). The CDR3 runs to 12 residues. V was cut by 1 base and J by 9 bases, with 10 bases left in between. The sample originates from a study of lymphopenia after photon versus proton radiotherapy. The table came from immunoSEQ multiplex PCR; TCRdb's copy has only in-frame clones and leaves some out. This sample has about 39,000 clones; more than 85% occur once, and the top ten carry about 16%. V usage is TRBV7-9 and J usage is TRBJ2-7; no definite D call. The source of this sequence is a man aged 55 to 70 with cholangiocarcinoma. The specimen was peripheral blood, collected from a patient treated with photon-based radiotherapy. Written as DNA, the CDR3 is TGTGCCAGCAGCTTAGGTGGGTTTAGGCAGTACTTC. Translation gives CASSLGGFRQYF.